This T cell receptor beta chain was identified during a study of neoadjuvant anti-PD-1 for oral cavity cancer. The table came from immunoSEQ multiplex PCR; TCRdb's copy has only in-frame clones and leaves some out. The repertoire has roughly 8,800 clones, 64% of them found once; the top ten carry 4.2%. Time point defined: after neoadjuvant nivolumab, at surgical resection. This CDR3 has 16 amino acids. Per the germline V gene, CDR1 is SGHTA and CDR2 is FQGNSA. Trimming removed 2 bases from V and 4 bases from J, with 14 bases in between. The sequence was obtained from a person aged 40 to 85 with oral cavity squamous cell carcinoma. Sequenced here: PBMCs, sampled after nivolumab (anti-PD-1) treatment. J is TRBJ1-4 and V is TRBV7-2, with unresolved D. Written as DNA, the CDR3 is TGTGCCAGCAGCTTAACCGGGTCGTGGATTAATGAAAAACTGTTTTTT. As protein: CASSLTGSWINEKLFF.